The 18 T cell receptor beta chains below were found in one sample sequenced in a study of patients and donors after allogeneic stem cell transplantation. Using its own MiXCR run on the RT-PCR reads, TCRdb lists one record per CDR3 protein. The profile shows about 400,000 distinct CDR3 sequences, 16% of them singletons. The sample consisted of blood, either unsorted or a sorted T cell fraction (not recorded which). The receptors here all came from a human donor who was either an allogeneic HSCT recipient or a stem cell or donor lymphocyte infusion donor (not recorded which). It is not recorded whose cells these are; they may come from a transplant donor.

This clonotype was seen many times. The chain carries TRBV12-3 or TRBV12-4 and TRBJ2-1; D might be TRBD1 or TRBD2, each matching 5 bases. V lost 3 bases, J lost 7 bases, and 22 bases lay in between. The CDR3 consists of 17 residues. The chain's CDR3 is CASSFPSRDGVSNEQFF. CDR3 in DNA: TGTGCCAGCAGTTTCCCCTCTCGGGACGGGGTCTCGAATGAGCAGTTCTTC.

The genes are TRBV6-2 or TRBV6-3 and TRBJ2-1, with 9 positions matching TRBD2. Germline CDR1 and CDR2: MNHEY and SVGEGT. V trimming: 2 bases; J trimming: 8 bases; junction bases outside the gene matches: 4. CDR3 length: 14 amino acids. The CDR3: CASSYGGGAYEQFF. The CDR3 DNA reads TGTGCCAGCAGTTACGGCGGGGGGGCATATGAGCAGTTCTTC.

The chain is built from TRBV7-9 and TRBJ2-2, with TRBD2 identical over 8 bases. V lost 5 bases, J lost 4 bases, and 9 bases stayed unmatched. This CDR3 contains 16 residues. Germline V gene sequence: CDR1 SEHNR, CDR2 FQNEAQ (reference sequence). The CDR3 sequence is CASSLGLAPGTGELFF. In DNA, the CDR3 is TGTGCCAGCAGCCTTGGACTAGCTCCTGGCACCGGGGAGCTGTTTTTT.

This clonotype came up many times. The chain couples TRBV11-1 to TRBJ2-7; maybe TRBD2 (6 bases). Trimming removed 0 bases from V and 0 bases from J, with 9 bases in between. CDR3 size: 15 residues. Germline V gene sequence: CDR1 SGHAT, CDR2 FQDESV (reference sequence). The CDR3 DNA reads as TGTGCCAGCAGCTTAGCGGGCGGGACCTCCTACGAGCAGTACTTC. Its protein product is CASSLAGGTSYEQYF.

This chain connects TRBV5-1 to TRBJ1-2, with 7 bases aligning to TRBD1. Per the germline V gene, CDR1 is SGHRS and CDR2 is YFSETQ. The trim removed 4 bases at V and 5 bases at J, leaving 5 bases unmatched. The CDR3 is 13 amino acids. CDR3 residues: CASSRDSSYGYTF. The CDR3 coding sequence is TGCGCCAGCAGCCGGGACAGTTCATATGGCTACACCTTC. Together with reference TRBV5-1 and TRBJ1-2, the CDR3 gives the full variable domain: KAGVTQTPRYLIKTRGQQVTLSCSPISGHRSVSWYQQTPGQGLQFLFEYFSETQRNKGNFPGRFSGRQFSNSRSEMNVSTLELGDSALYLCASSRDSSYGYTFGSGTRLTVV.

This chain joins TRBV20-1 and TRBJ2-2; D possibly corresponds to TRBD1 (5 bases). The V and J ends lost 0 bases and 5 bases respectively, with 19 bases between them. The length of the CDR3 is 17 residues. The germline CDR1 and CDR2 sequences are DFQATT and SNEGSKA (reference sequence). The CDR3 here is CSARDSRWQGRTGELFF. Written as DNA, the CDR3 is TGCAGTGCTAGAGATAGCAGGTGGCAGGGTCGTACCGGGGAGCTGTTTTTT.

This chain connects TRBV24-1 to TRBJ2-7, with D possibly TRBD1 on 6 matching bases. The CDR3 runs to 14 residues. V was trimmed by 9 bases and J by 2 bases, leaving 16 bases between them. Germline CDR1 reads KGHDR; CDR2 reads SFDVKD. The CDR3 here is CATQAGAHAYEQYF. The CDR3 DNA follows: TGTGCCACCCAAGCAGGGGCCCACGCCTACGAGCAGTACTTC.

CDR3 coding DNA: TGTGCCTGCCCGTTAATCGGGAGGAGCTCCTACAATGAGCAGTTCTTC. This encodes CACPLIGRSSYNEQFF. This rearrangement joins TRBV30 to TRBJ2-1; the match to TRBD2 covers 7 bases. Germline V CDR1 and CDR2: GTSNPN, SVGIG (reference sequence). This CDR3 region has 16 residues. Trimming removed 6 bases from V and 0 bases from J; junction bases left unmatched: 11.

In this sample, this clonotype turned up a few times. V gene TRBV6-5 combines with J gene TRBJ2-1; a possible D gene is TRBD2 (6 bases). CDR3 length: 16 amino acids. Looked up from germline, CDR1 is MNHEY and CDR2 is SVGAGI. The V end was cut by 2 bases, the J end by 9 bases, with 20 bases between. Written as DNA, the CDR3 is TGTGCCAGCAGTTACGGTAGTTGGGGGGTAAGCCTTGAGCAGTTCTTC. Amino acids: CASSYGSWGVSLEQFF.

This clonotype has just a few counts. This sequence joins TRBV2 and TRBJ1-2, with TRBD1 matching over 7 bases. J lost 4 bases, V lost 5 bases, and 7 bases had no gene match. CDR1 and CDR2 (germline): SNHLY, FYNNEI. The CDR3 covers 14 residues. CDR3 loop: CASSLMTGPYGYTF. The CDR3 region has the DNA TGTGCCAGCAGTCTCATGACAGGGCCCTATGGCTACACCTTC.

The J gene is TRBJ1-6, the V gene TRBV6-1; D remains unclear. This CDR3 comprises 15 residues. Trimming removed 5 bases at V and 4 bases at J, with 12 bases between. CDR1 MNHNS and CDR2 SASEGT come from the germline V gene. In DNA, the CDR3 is TGTGCCAGCAGTCGACGGACGGATTATAATTCACCCCTCCACTTT. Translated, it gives CASSRRTDYNSPLHF.

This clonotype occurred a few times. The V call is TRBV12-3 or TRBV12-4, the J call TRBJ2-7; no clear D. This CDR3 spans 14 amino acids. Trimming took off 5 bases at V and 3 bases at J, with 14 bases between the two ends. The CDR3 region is CASSPAGFLYEQYF. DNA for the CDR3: TGTGCCAGCAGTCCAGCCGGGTTCCTCTACGAGCAGTACTTC.

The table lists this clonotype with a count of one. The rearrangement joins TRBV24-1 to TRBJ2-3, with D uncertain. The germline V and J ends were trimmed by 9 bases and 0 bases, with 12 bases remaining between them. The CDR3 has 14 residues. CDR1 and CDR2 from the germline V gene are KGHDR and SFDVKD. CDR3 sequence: CATSHVASTDTQYF. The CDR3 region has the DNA TGTGCCACCTCCCACGTGGCTAGCACAGATACGCAGTATTTT.

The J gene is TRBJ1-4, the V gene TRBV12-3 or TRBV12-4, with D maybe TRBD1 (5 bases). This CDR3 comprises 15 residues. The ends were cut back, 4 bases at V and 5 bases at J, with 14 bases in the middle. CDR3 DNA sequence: TGTGCCAGCAGTTCTACTGACAGTCTAAATGAAAAACTGTTTTTT. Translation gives CASSSTDSLNEKLFF.

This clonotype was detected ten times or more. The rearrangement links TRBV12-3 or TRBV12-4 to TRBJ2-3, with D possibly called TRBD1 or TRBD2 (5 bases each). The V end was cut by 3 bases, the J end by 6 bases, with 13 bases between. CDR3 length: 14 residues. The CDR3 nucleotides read TGTGCCAGCAGTTTGGGGACGACCCGCGATACGCAGTATTTT. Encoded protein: CASSLGTTRDTQYF.

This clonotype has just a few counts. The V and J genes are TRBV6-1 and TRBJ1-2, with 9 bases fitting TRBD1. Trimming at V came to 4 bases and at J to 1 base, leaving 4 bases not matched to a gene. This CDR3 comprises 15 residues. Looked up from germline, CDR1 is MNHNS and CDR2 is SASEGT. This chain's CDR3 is CASSALDRGNYGYTF. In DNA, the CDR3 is TGTGCCAGCAGTGCCCTGGACAGGGGTAACTATGGCTACACCTTC.

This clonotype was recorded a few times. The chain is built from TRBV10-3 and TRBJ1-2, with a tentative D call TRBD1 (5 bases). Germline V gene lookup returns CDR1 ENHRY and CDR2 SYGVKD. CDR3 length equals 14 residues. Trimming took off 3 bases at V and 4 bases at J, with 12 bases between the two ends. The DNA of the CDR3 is TGTGCCATCAGTGAAGGTCCAAGGGGCTATGGCTACACCTTC. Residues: CAISEGPRGYGYTF.

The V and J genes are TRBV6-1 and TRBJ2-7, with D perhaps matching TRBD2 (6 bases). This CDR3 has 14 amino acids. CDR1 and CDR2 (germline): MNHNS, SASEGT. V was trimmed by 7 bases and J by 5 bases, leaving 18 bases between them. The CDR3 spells CASNRLGNGNEQYF. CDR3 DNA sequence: TGTGCCAGCAACCGACTAGGAAATGGTAACGAGCAGTACTTC.